A selection of T cell receptor beta chains follows, all from one sample in a study of cytomegalovirus exposure and HLA in healthy donors. Sequencing used immunoSEQ multiplex PCR; TCRdb keeps in-frame clones, though not all of them. The table has about 120,000 clones, around four fifths seen once. Sample: PBMCs. These receptors all stem from a middle-aged man in good health and CMV-seronegative. CDR3s include the opening cysteine and the closing phenylalanine or tryptophan. A D gene is named only where the DNA matches it firmly. Clone size appears in some rows only: once, few, many, or a class for an expanded clone.

size: once
V: TRBV7-7
J: TRBJ2-7
D: NA
CDR3: CASSLNWMDTSYPRYEQYF
DNA: TGTGCCAGCAGCTTAAATTGGATGGACACCTCATACCCACGCTACGAGCAGTACTTC

size: few
V: TRBV11-2
J: TRBJ1-6
D: NA
CDR3: CASRTEGQGDSPLHF
DNA: TGTGCCAGCAGAACTGAGGGACAAGGCGATTCACCCCTCCACTTT

size: NA
V: TRBV29-1
J: TRBJ2-1
D: TRBD1
CDR3: CSVEDQGTGAYNEQFF
DNA: TGCAGCGTTGAAGATCAAGGGACAGGAGCCTACAATGAGCAGTTCTTC

size: once
V: TRBV6-5
J: TRBJ1-1
D: NA
CDR3: CASSYSTRNTEAFF
DNA: TGTGCCAGCAGTTACTCGACAAGGAACACTGAAGCTTTCTTT

size: few
V: TRBV27
J: TRBJ2-7
D: TRBD1
CDR3: CASSFETGSYEQYF
DNA: TGTGCCAGCAGTTTTGAGACAGGGTCCTACGAGCAGTACTTC

size: few
V: TRBV5-5
J: TRBJ2-5
D: TRBD2
CDR3: CASSLGLAVGETQYF
DNA: TGTGCCAGCAGCTTGGGGCTAGCGGTGGGAGAGACCCAGTACTTC

size: NA
V: TRBV7-8
J: TRBJ1-4
D: TRBD1
CDR3: CASSLADRGFEKLFF
DNA: TGTGCCAGCAGCTTAGCCGACAGGGGGTTTGAAAAACTGTTTTTT

size: NA
V: TRBV5-1
J: TRBJ1-1
D: TRBD1
CDR3: CASSITGGTEAFF
DNA: TGCGCCAGCAGCATTACAGGGGGGACTGAAGCTTTCTTT

size: NA
V: TRBV15
J: TRBJ2-1
D: NA
CDR3: CATSRDQWAAEYNEQFF
DNA: TGTGCCACCAGCAGAGATCAATGGGCAGCTGAGTACAATGAGCAGTTCTTC

size: NA
V: TRBV6-1
J: TRBJ2-1
D: TRBD1
CDR3: CASRKTGASYNEQFF
DNA: TGTGCCAGCAGGAAAACAGGGGCCTCCTACAATGAGCAGTTCTTC

size: NA
V: TRBV19
J: TRBJ2-1
D: TRBD2
CDR3: CASRVTGWGSGEVNEQFF
DNA: TGTGCCAGTAGAGTAACGGGTTGGGGGAGCGGGGAGGTGAATGAGCAGTTCTTC

size: NA
V: TRBV5-1
J: TRBJ1-1
D: NA
CDR3: CASSLVPAGNTEAFF
DNA: TGCGCCAGCAGCTTGGTTCCGGCAGGGAACACTGAAGCTTTCTTT

size: NA
V: TRBV27
J: TRBJ1-1
D: NA
CDR3: CASSNQGTYTEAFF
DNA: TGTGCCAGCAGTAATCAGGGAACGTACACTGAAGCTTTCTTT

size: NA
V: TRBV28
J: TRBJ2-5
D: NA
CDR3: CASSPRQVPSTQYF
DNA: TGTGCCAGCAGTCCGCGACAGGTGCCATCGACCCAGTACTTC

size: NA
V: TRBV18
J: TRBJ2-5
D: TRBD1
CDR3: CASSPGARTGHQETQYF
DNA: TGTGCCAGCTCACCTGGGGCAAGGACAGGCCACCAAGAGACCCAGTACTTC

size: NA
V: TRBV29-1
J: TRBJ2-7
D: TRBD1
CDR3: CSVGTASEQYF
DNA: TGCAGCGTCGGGACAGCCTCCGAGCAGTACTTC

size: NA
V: TRBV7-9
J: TRBJ1-5
D: NA
CDR3: CASSTGGQPQHF
DNA: TGTGCCAGCAGTACCGGAGGTCAGCCCCAGCATTTT

size: NA
V: TRBV2
J: TRBJ1-6
D: NA
CDR3: CASSERGTLHF
DNA: TGTGCCAGCAGTGAAAGGGGCACCCTCCACTTT

size: NA
V: TRBV11-2
J: TRBJ1-5
D: NA
CDR3: CASSVGGAHQPQHF
DNA: TGTGCCAGCAGCGTTGGGGGGGCCCATCAGCCCCAGCATTTT

size: NA
V: TRBV9
J: TRBJ1-3
D: NA
CDR3: CASSVDGQPFVGNTIYF
DNA: TGTGCCAGCAGCGTAGACGGACAGCCCTTTGTTGGAAACACCATATATTTT

size: few
V: TRBV6-6
J: TRBJ2-7
D: NA
CDR3: CASSYQSVYEQYF
DNA: TGTGCCAGCAGTTACCAGTCCGTGTACGAGCAGTACTTC

size: NA
V: TRBV19
J: TRBJ2-7
D: NA
CDR3: CASSMGSGGYEQYF
DNA: TGTGCCAGTAGTATGGGATCTGGAGGGTACGAGCAGTACTTC

size: NA
V: TRBV27
J: TRBJ2-1
D: TRBD2
CDR3: CVSSLSGGGAGVEQFF
DNA: TGTGTCAGCAGTTTATCGGGGGGAGGAGCGGGGGTTGAGCAGTTCTTC

size: NA
V: TRBV6-5
J: TRBJ2-5
D: TRBD1
CDR3: CASSWGTGVLETQYF
DNA: TGTGCCAGCAGCTGGGGGACAGGGGTGTTGGAGACCCAGTACTTC

size: NA
V: TRBV10-1
J: TRBJ1-1
D: NA
CDR3: CASEGEDTEAFF
DNA: TGCGCCAGCGAAGGGGAGGACACTGAAGCTTTCTTT

size: NA
V: TRBV28
J: TRBJ2-3
D: TRBD2
CDR3: CASSSGSSDTQYF
DNA: TGTGCCAGTTCTAGCGGGAGTTCAGATACGCAGTATTTT

size: NA
V: TRBV15
J: TRBJ2-7
D: TRBD1
CDR3: CATSRGDRGDDEQYF
DNA: TGTGCCACCAGCAGGGGAGACAGGGGAGATGACGAGCAGTACTTC

size: NA
V: TRBV5-1
J: TRBJ1-2
D: NA
CDR3: CASSPDTGLSGYTF
DNA: TGCGCCAGCAGCCCGGATACAGGGCTCAGTGGCTACACCTTC

size: NA
V: TRBV6-1
J: TRBJ2-7
D: TRBD1
CDR3: CASRGTGGFNEQYF
DNA: TGTGCCAGCAGGGGGACAGGGGGCTTCAACGAGCAATACTTC